This T cell receptor beta chain is drawn from a study of cytomegalovirus exposure and HLA in healthy donors. V gave up 1 base and J gave up 3 bases; unmatched junction bases: 5. The CDR3 is 17 residues long. CDR1 is SGHVS, CDR2 FQNEAQ, per germline. Primers for the PCR totalled 60 Vbeta and 13 Jbeta. Data came from immunoSEQ multiplex PCR; TCRdb stores just in-frame clones and leaves some out. Of 160,000 or so clones in the sample, 60% to 80% were seen once. The sequenced sample was PBMCs. This TCR came from a young man in good health and CMV-seropositive. The chain is built from TRBV7-8 and TRBJ2-3; 12 nucleotides line up with TRBD2. The CDR3 coding sequence is TGTGCCAGCAGCTTAGAGAGGCTAGCGGGGGGGACAGATACGCAGTATTTT. This codes for CASSLERLAGGTDTQYF.